This T cell receptor beta chain came from a study of T cell responses to AZD1222 COVID-19 vaccine (dated by TCRdb to the early 2020s). Describing the broader study: A total of 233 trial participants underwent TCR sequencing, of whom approximately 200 had received two doses of AZD1222 and 26 had received two doses of the MenACWY control vaccine. Trial participants were enrolled by age into subgroups of 18-55, 56-69 and 70-plus years, and around 140, 26 and 57 TCR-sequenced participants, respectively, were included in these subgroups.

The time point label, as the study defines it: about 28 days (+/-7) after the second vaccine dose. What the treatment or condition label conveys for this sample: meningococcal conjugate vaccine given as trial control. Samples from vaccinated people were obtained from the UK trials COV001 and COV002, which included a single-blind randomized controlled phase 2/3 trial of AZD1222 (ChAdOx1 nCoV-19) in healthy adults. For TCRbeta chain sequencing, PBMC samples were collected from trial participants at day 0 and at day 28 after the second dose. Overall study results and their limits: In the small 56-69-year group, the increase in depth fell short of significance, most likely because of low power. Vaccine-associated CD4 TCRs spanned the whole spike protein, with dominant responses in regions 160-218 and 743-854. Conclusions about previously exposed vaccinees are limited because only a handful of AZD1222 recipients were SARS-CoV-2 seropositive at baseline. Participants were mostly white British, with more females than males. The authors suggested clonal diversity may have been underestimated. Epitopes outside the regions mutated in the B.1.351 and B.1.1.7 variants were reportedly recognized by nearly half of the unique spike-specific TCRs. After two AZD1222 doses, both the breadth and the depth of spike-specific TCRs were significantly higher than at day 0 and than in MenACWY recipients. Because no samples from the day 14 peak response were available, repertoires could be characterized only after the peak T cell response.

This clone appeared a few times. Its binding antigen is unknown. No much larger clone exists at a distance of one base, and base qualities are not known. The CDR3 regions of human TCRbeta chains were analyzed by immunosequencing. The published analysis was carried out like this. TCRs in the repertoires were compared against a reference library of SARS-CoV-2-specific TCRs that had been generated with the MIRA antigen-specificity platform. Breadth was defined as the fraction of unique TCRs that were SARS-CoV-2-associated. Depth was defined as the fraction of total T cells that were SARS-CoV-2-associated. Using the MIRA data, each spike-specific TCR was mapped to the spike region that the TCR reacts to and placed in a CD4 or CD8 class. Log10-transformed breadth and depth values were compared by one-way ANOVA with Sidak's multiple comparisons tests. In its TCRdb copy, this immuneACCESS table keeps in-frame sequences only and misses some clones. Where compared with another copy, unresolved V genes explain less than half of these, and the others have no known cause. V, J and clone size reflect that table, while D and trimming were determined from the DNA. The sample table records some 180,000 clones; just over 90% of these occur just once. Approximately 4% of the sample is taken by the ten largest.

V is cut by 3 bases and J by 2 bases, and the space between the germline ends is 4 bases. Looking up the germline V gene (reference sequence) yields CDR1 SEHNR and CDR2 FQNEAQ. CDR3 length: 12 amino acids, cysteine to phenylalanine. Left in the record is the CDR3 DNA by itself, 36 bases read in frame from the first base. The chain couples TRBV7-9 to TRBJ1-2; the D gene identity is not certain. The sample here was peripheral blood, taken 28 days after the second dose of the MenACWY control vaccine. This clonotype was sampled from an adult who received the MenACWY meningococcal vaccine as a control. The DNA is as follows: TGTGCCAGCAGCTTGGGCAACTATGGCTACACCTTC. Translated, this gives CASSLGNYGYTF.